This T cell receptor beta chain was captured by sequencing in a study of blood T cell repertoires in COVID-19. Whole-study context: Both acute and convalescent COVID-19 samples were obtained from the United States, Italy and Spain. In each case, the material was cDNA or gDNA derived from T cells, B-cell-depleted T cells, or PBMCs.

Measured with immunoSEQ multiplex PCR; TCRdb has only the in-frame clones, and not every one. The repertoire holds 100,000 to 150,000 clones, with about 81% as singletons. This clone has a single count. The TCR was taken from a woman aged 50 to 60 with acute or convalescent COVID-19. The sequencing input was peripheral blood.

This CDR3 is CAIRETAQNTEAFF. As DNA, the CDR3 is TGTGCCATCAGGGAAACAGCACAGAACACTGAAGCTTTCTTT. The V call is TRBV10-3, the J call TRBJ1-1, with D unclear. The CDR3 has 14 amino acids. Per germline, CDR1 ENHRY and CDR2 SYGVKD. V shed 6 bases and J shed 1 base, with 12 bases lying between them.